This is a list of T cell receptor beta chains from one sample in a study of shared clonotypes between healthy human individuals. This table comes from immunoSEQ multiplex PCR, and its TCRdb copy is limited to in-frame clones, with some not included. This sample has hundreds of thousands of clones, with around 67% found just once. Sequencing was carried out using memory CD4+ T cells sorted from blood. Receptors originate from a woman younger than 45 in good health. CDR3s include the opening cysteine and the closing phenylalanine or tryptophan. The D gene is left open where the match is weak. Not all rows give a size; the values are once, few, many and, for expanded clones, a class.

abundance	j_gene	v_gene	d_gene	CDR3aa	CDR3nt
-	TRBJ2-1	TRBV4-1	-	CASSQDGSRRVF	TGCGCCAGCAGCCAAGATGGCAGCCGCCGGGTCTTC
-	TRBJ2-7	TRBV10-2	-	CASSRTSSSYEQYF	TGCGCCAGCAGCAGGACTTCAAGCTCCTACGAGCAGTACTTC
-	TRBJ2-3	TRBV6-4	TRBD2	CASSETSGSPPDTQYF	TGTGCCAGCAGTGAAACTAGCGGGAGCCCCCCAGATACGCAGTATTTT
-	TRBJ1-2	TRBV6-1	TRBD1	CASSEGDRVGGYTF	TGTGCCAGCAGTGAAGGAGACAGGGTAGGGGGCTACACCTTC
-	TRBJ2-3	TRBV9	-	CASSVAGGPGVDTQYF	TGTGCCAGCAGCGTAGCGGGCGGGCCGGGGGTTGATACGCAGTATTTT
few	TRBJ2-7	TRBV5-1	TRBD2	CASSSSPGLAGGPEQYF	TGCGCCAGCAGCTCCTCCCCCGGACTAGCGGGAGGGCCGGAGCAGTACTTC
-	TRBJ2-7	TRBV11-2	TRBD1	CASSLGDSSEQYF	TGTGCCAGCAGCTTAGGGGACAGCAGCGAGCAGTACTTC
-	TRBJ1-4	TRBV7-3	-	CASSTDRKTNEKLFF	TGTGCCAGCAGCACCGACAGGAAAACTAATGAAAAACTGTTTTTT
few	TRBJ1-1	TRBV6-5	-	CASSYSGAEAFF	TGTGCCAGCAGTTACTCGGGGGCGGAGGCTTTCTTT
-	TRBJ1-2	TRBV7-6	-	CASSLGQGYGYTF	TGTGCCAGCAGCTTAGGTCAGGGCTATGGCTACACCTTC
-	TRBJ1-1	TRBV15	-	CATSRETVNTEAFF	TGTGCCACCAGCAGAGAGACGGTGAACACTGAAGCTTTCTTT
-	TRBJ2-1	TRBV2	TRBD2	CASSGRERYNEQFF	TGTGCCAGCAGTGGGCGGGAGCGATACAATGAGCAGTTCTTC
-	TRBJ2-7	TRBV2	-	CASTVMGEQYF	TGTGCCAGCACTGTCATGGGCGAGCAGTACTTC
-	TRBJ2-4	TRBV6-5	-	CASSRRDSAKNIQYF	TGTGCCAGCAGTCGCCGGGACTCTGCCAAAAACATTCAGTACTTC
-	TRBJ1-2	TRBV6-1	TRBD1	CASSEGRDSFYGYTF	TGTGCCAGCAGTGAAGGCCGGGACAGCTTCTATGGCTACACCTTC
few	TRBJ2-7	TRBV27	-	CASKMYWRGPYEQYF	TGTGCCAGCAAAATGTACTGGCGGGGGCCCTACGAGCAGTACTTC
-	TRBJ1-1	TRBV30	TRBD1	CAWSATRGPTEAFF	TGTGCCTGGAGTGCGACCAGGGGGCCCACTGAAGCCTTCTTT
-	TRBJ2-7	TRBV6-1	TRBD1	CASSETGYYFEQYF	TGTGCCAGCAGTGAGACAGGGTATTACTTCGAGCAGTACTTC
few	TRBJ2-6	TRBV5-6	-	CASSFRLGAIAGANVLTF	TGTGCCAGCAGCTTTCGCCTGGGGGCGATTGCTGGGGCCAACGTCCTGACTTTC
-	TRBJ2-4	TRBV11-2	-	CASSFDDIQYF	TGTGCCAGCAGCTTCGATGACATTCAGTACTTC
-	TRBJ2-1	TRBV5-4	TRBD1	CASSLDRGRYNEQFF	TGTGCCAGCAGCTTGGACAGGGGGCGATACAATGAGCAGTTCTTC
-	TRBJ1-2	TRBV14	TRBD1	CASSRQGLYGYTF	TGTGCCAGCAGCCGACAGGGACTCTATGGCTACACCTTC
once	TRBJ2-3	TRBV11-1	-	CASKVRPTDTQYF	TGTGCCAGCAAAGTCAGGCCCACAGATACGCAGTATTTT
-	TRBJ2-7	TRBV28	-	CASSLYPESYEQYF	TGTGCCAGCAGTTTATATCCGGAGTCCTACGAGCAGTACTTC
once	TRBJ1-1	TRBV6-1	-	CASRSQDTEAFF	TGTGCCAGCAGATCACAGGACACTGAAGCTTTCTTT
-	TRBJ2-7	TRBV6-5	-	CASSSAAYEQYF	TGTGCCAGCAGTTCTGCTGCCTACGAGCAGTACTTC
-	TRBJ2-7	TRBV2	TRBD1	CASSEPQGAKSEQYF	TGTGCCAGCAGTGAACCGCAGGGGGCGAAATCCGAGCAGTACTTC
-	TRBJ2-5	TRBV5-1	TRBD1	CASSFGQGQETQYF	TGCGCCAGCAGCTTCGGACAGGGACAAGAGACCCAGTACTTC
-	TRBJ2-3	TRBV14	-	CASSRVGLAGDTQYF	TGTGCCAGCAGCCGGGTGGGACTCGCCGGAGATACGCAGTATTTT
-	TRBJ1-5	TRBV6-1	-	CASSETFDQPQHF	TGTGCCAGCAGTGAAACATTCGATCAGCCCCAGCATTTT
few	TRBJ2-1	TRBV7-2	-	CASSLNGGVPSSYNEQFF	TGTGCCAGCAGCTTAAACGGTGGGGTACCAAGCTCCTACAATGAGCAGTTCTTC
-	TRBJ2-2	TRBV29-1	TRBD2	CSARTGGYTGELFF	TGCAGCGCTCGGACGGGAGGGTACACCGGGGAGCTGTTTTTT
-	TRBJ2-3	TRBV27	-	CASSPGQEIDTQYF	TGTGCCAGCAGTCCGGGACAAGAGATAGATACGCAGTATTTT
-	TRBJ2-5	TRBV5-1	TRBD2	CASRPLAGYGETQYF	TGCGCCAGCAGGCCCCTAGCGGGGTACGGGGAGACCCAGTACTTC
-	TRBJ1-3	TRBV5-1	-	CASSSAASGNTIYF	TGCGCCAGCAGCTCAGCAGCCTCTGGAAACACCATATATTTT
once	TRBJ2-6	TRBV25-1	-	CASSRGGSSGANVLTF	TGTGCCAGCAGTAGGGGGGGAAGCTCTGGGGCCAACGTCCTGACTTTC
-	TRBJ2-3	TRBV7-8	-	CASSLVRDTQYF	TGTGCCAGCAGCTTAGTGAGAGATACGCAGTATTTT